The 6 T cell receptor beta chains below come from one sample, sequenced in a study of cytomegalovirus exposure and HLA in healthy donors. Researchers ran the PCR with 60 Vbeta and 13 Jbeta primers. This table comes from immunoSEQ multiplex PCR, and its TCRdb copy is limited to in-frame clones, with some not included. In all, the sample yields about 200,000 clones. The material sequenced was PBMCs. The receptors here all came from a girl aged 2 to 9 in good health and CMV-seropositive.

The V and J genes are TRBV2 and TRBJ2-5, with unresolved D. Looked up from germline, CDR1 is SNHLY and CDR2 is FYNNEI. Trimming removed 6 bases from V and 1 base from J, with 15 bases in between. The length of the CDR3 is 15 residues. The CDR3, as DNA: TGTGCCAGCAGAGACCCTGAGGCGGCCCAAGAGACCCAGTACTTC. Its translation is CASRDPEAAQETQYF.

The rearrangement links TRBV6-1 to TRBJ2-7; TRBD1 is a possible D gene (6 bases). The CDR3 has 18 residues. Trimming removed 6 bases from V and 4 bases from J, with 28 bases in between. Germline CDR1 MNHNS, CDR2 SASEGT. CDR3 region: CASREPGMEDRLNYEQYF. In nucleotides, the CDR3 is TGTGCCAGCAGGGAACCGGGGATGGAAGACAGGTTAAATTACGAGCAGTACTTC.

The gene calls are TRBV10-2 and TRBJ2-3; 9 positions match TRBD1. The CDR3 covers 15 residues. The trim removed 3 bases at V and 5 bases at J, leaving 6 bases unmatched. Germline lookup yields CDR1 WSHSY and CDR2 SAAADI. The CDR3 here is CASSDKTGGKDTQYF. The CDR3, as DNA: TGCGCCAGCAGTGATAAAACAGGGGGCAAAGATACGCAGTATTTT.

The V and J genes are TRBV19 and TRBJ1-4, with 8 bases lining up with TRBD1. The germline CDR1 and CDR2 sequences are LNHDA and SQIVND (reference sequence). V lost 7 bases to trimming and J lost 7 bases; unmatched junction nucleotides: 8. The CDR3 consists of 14 residues. The chain's CDR3 is CASNTGGYGEKLFF. Here the CDR3 DNA reads TGTGCCAGTAATACAGGGGGTTATGGTGAAAAACTGTTTTTT.

J is TRBJ2-1 and V is TRBV6-5; 8 bases agree with TRBD1. Losses at the gene ends were 6 bases for V and 5 bases for J; bases not matched to a gene: 9. Germline V gene lookup returns CDR1 MNHEY and CDR2 SVGAGI. There are 15 residues in the CDR3. This chain's CDR3 is CASRLRTGQNNEQFF. DNA for the CDR3: TGTGCCAGCAGGTTAAGGACAGGGCAAAACAATGAGCAGTTCTTC.

Regarding this clone: In the same sample, other DNA sequences code for this CDR3. The J gene is TRBJ2-1, the V gene TRBV27; no firm D call. The V end lost 3 bases, the J end lost 0 bases, and 9 bases lay between the germline ends. This CDR3 is built from 15 residues. Germline CDR1 and CDR2: MNHEY and SMNVEV (reference sequence). This CDR3 reads CASSFGLSSYNEQFF. CDR3 nucleotides: TGTGCCAGCAGTTTTGGGCTTAGCTCCTACAATGAGCAGTTCTTC.